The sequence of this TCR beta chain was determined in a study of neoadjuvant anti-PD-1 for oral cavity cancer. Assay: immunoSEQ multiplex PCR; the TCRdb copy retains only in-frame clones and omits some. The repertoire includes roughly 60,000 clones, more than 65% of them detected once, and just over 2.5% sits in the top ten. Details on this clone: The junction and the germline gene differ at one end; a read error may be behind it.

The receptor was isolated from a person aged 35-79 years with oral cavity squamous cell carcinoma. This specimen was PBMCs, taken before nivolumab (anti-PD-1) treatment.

CDR3 in DNA: TGTGCCAGCAGGGACTCTGGGGCCAACGTCCTGACTTTC. Protein: CASRDSGANVLTF. This chain joins TRBV6-4 and TRBJ2-6; no clear D. Looked up from germline, CDR1 is MRHNA and CDR2 is SNTAGT. CDR3 size: 13 residues.